This TCR beta chain was identified in a study of blood T cell repertoires in COVID-19. Across the study: Samples of COVID-19 (acute and convalescent) were obtained from the United States, Italy and Spain.

Original handling: Reference gene primer amplification in the assay estimated nucleated cell counts. The method was immunoSEQ multiplex PCR; TCRdb's version includes in-frame clones alone and lacks a portion of them. The DNA was the basis for D and trimming; V, J and clone size are from that table. The data hold roughly 250,000 clones, with about 89% observed a single time. Germline V gives CDR1 SGHTA, CDR2 FQGNSA. Trimming at V came to 0 bases and at J to 1 base, leaving 7 bases not matched to a gene. The length of the CDR3 is 18 residues. This chain connects TRBV7-2 to TRBJ1-5, with TRBD1 matching over 9 bases. The source of this sequence is a young man with acute or convalescent COVID-19. The sequenced material came from peripheral blood. The DNA of the CDR3 is TGTGCCAGCAGCTTAGCGGCGGGGACAGGGTGGAGCAATCAGCCCCAGCATTTT. Its protein is CASSLAAGTGWSNQPQHF.